This T cell receptor beta chain was retrieved from a study of blood T cell repertoires in COVID-19 (dated by TCRdb to 2018 to 2020). At the level of the whole study: Samples from collaborators originated in the United States, Italy and Spain and spanned both the acute and convalescent phases of COVID-19. The prospective study material was composed of cDNA or gDNA derived from T cells, B-cell-depleted T cells, or PBMCs. The dataset comprised deeply sampled blood TCRbeta repertoires from subjects exposed to, actively infected with, or recovered from COVID-19. The repertoires were made available in a free public database intended to serve as a resource for research on the immune response to SARS-CoV-2. The samples were drawn from two sources: the first 160 participants of the ongoing ImmuneRACE study, and 1,254 subjects contributed by 6 global collaborators. The sample metadata nearly always contained a de-identified subject ID, COVID-19 status, age in years and sex. Where HLA class I and class II types were available, the types were taken from metadata supplied by the sample provider, not from assay-based typing. General conclusions and limits of the study: The amount of clinical and demographic metadata varied by source and participant and was provided uncurated.

Comment on this clone: Its antigen has not been determined. Base-call qualities are not available, and no considerably larger clone is one nucleotide away.

The immunoSEQ Assay, a bias-controlled multiplex PCR, was used to amplify TCRbeta CDR3 regions from genomic DNA. In the source study's methods: The number of nucleated cells in each sample was estimated by amplification of reference gene primers within the assay. To quantify the absolute abundance of each unique TCRbeta CDR3 rearrangement, sequence reads were collapsed and filtered. For each sample, productive Simpson clonality was calculated by taking the square root of Simpson's diversity index across productive rearrangements. TCRdb limited this immuneACCESS table to in-frame rearrangements with V and J called. A share of clones is missing; checked studies link under half to unresolved V genes, and the rest is unexplained. That table supplies the V and J calls and clone size; D and trimming were determined from the DNA. The sample table records roughly 150,000 clones; almost 85% of these occur just once. The ten biggest clones cover roughly 2.9% of the sample.

Each collaborating institution followed its own protocols to collect whole blood in K2EDTA tubes. Collaborator samples were shipped for TCRbeta analysis as frozen whole blood, isolated PBMCs, or DNA extracted from either sample type. This clonotype was obtained from a man aged 50 to 59 with acute or convalescent COVID-19. The sample comprised peripheral blood.

The DNA sequence is given as TGCGCCAGCAGCCCTTATCTACAGGGATTCTCCTACGAGCAGTACTTC. It specifies CASSPYLQGFSYEQYF. The rearrangement joined TRBV5-1 to TRBJ2-7, and perhaps TRBD1 as D gene, on 6 matching bases. The V and J ends are trimmed by 4 bases and 0 bases, leaving 17 bases between them. The CDR1 and CDR2 encoded by the germline V gene are SGHRS and YFSETQ. Reading from cysteine to phenylalanine, the CDR3 counts 16 amino acids. Of all the DNA, just the CDR3 is kept, 48 bases in frame from base 1.